The rows below give T cell receptor beta chains drawn from one sample of a study of OX40 agonist ivuxolimab in advanced cancers. Method: immunoSEQ multiplex PCR; TCRdb's copy keeps in-frame clones and lacks some. The table lists 49,000 or so clones, roughly nine tenths of them singletons. The sample here was CD4+ or CD8+ T cells sorted from blood, taken in a trial of the OX40 agonist ivuxolimab. All receptors come from an adult with an advanced solid tumor such as melanoma, head and neck, liver or kidney cancer. Each CDR3 is given with its conserved first and last residue. The order of the fields is J gene, D gene, clone size, V gene, CDR3 DNA, CDR3 protein. A D gene is named only where the DNA matches it firmly. A row's size may be missing; if present it is once, few, many or a size class.

>TRBJ2-7|TRBD2|medium-sized|TRBV7-9
TGTGCCAGCAGTCTCTCGACTAGCGGCCCCTACGAGCAGTACTTC
CASSLSTSGPYEQYF
>TRBJ2-7|TRBD2|NA|TRBV4-1
TGCGCCAGCAGCTCCCGGGCTAGCGGGAGGGCGTACGAGCAGTACTTC
CASSSRASGRAYEQYF
>TRBJ2-1|TRBD2|NA|TRBV29-1
TGCAGCGTTCGACTAGCGGGAGGCTCGAGCTCCTACAATGAGCAGTTCTTC
CSVRLAGGSSSYNEQFF
>TRBJ2-1|NA|NA|TRBV27
TGTGCCAGCAGTTTAGGACTATTGACCTACAATGAGCAGTTCTTC
CASSLGLLTYNEQFF
>TRBJ2-7|TRBD1|NA|TRBV6-1
TGTGCCAGCAGTGAAGGGACAGGGAGCTCCTACGAGCAGTACTTC
CASSEGTGSSYEQYF
>TRBJ2-1|NA|NA|TRBV11-2
TGTGCCAGCAGCTTAGACGTCACTCAGTTCTTC
CASSLDVTQFF
>TRBJ2-3|NA|NA|TRBV19
TGTGCCAGTACGGCGGACGGCGCAGATACGCAGTATTTT
CASTADGADTQYF
>TRBJ2-1|TRBD2|NA|TRBV29-1
TGCAGCGTTGTATCGGGAGGCAATGAGCAGTTCTTC
CSVVSGGNEQFF
>TRBJ2-5|TRBD2|NA|TRBV30
TGTGCCTGGAGTACGGGGAGGGTGCAGTACTTC
CAWSTGRVQYF
>TRBJ2-1|NA|NA|TRBV11-1
TGTGCCAGCAGCTTAGTTCGCGGATACAATGAGCAGTTCTTC
CASSLVRGYNEQFF
>TRBJ2-7|NA|medium-sized|TRBV28
TGTGCCAGCATGAGGGAGGTCTGGCAGGGCTCCTACGAGCAGTACTTC
CASMREVWQGSYEQYF
>TRBJ1-1|NA|NA|TRBV20-1
TGCAGTGCTAGAAACACTGAAGCTTTCTTT
CSARNTEAFF
>TRBJ2-1|TRBD2|NA|TRBV2
TGTGCCAGCACGGGACTAGCGGTAAACAATGAGCAGTTCTTC
CASTGLAVNNEQFF
>TRBJ1-1|NA|NA|TRBV5-5
TGTGCCAGCAGCTTGCCCCAGAACACTGAAGCTTTCTTT
CASSLPQNTEAFF
>TRBJ2-1|NA|NA|TRBV11-1
TGTGCCAGCAGCTTAGGGACAATAGGGCAGTTCTTC
CASSLGTIGQFF
>TRBJ1-3|NA|NA|TRBV18
TGTGCCAGCTCACCACGGGTGACTCTTGGAAACACCATATATTTT
CASSPRVTLGNTIYF
>TRBJ1-2|TRBD1|NA|TRBV2
TGTGCCAGCAGTGTCGACAGGGGAAACTATGGCTACACCTTC
CASSVDRGNYGYTF
>TRBJ2-7|NA|NA|TRBV5-6
TGTGCCAGCAGCTCGCGGACTCGGTCCGGCGAGCAGTACTTC
CASSSRTRSGEQYF